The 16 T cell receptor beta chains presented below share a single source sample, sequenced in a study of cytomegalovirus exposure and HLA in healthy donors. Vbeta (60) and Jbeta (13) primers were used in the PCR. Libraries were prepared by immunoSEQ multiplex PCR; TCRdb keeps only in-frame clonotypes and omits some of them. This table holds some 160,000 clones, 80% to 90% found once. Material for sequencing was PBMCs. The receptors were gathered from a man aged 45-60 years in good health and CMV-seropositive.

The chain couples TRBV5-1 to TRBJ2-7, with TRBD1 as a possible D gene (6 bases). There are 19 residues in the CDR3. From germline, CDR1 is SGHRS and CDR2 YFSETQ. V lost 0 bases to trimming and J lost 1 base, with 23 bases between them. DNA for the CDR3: TGCGCCAGCAGCTTGGTCAAACGCGCTACAGGGAAGGGGTCCTACGAGCAGTACGTC. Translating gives CASSLVKRATGKGSYEQYV.

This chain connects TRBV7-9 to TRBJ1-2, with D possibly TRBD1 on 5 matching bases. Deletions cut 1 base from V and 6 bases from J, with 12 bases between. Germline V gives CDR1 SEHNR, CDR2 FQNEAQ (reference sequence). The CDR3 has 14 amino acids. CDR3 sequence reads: CASSLVGLVDGYTF. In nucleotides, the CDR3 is TGTGCCAGCAGCTTAGTGGGACTGGTGGATGGCTACACCTTC. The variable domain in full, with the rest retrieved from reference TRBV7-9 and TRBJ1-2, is DTGVSQNPRHKITKRGQNVTFRCDPISEHNRLYWYRQTLGQGPEFLTYFQNEAQLEKSRLLSDRFSAERPKGSFSTLEIQRTEQGDSAMYLCASSLVGLVDGYTFGSGTRLTVV.

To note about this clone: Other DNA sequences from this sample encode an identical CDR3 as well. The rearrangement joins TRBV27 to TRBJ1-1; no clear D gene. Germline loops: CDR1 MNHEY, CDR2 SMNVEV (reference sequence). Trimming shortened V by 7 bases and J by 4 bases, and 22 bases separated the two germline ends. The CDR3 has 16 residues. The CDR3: CASTLDPGGAVTEAFF. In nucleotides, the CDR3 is TGTGCCAGCACCTTAGACCCCGGCGGAGCGGTCACTGAAGCTTTCTTT.

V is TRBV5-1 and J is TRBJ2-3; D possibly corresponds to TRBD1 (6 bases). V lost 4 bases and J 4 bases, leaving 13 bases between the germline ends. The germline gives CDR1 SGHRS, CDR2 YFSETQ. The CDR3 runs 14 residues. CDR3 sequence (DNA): TGCGCCAGCAGCCGAACAGGGACGGCAGATACGCAGTATTTT. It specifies CASSRTGTADTQYF.

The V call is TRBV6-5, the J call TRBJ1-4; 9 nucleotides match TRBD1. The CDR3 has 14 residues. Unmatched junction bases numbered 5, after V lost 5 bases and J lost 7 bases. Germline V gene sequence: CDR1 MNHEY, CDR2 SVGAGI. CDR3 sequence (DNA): TGTGCCAGCAGTACGGGGACAGGGAGTGAAAAACTGTTTTTT. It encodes CASSTGTGSEKLFF.

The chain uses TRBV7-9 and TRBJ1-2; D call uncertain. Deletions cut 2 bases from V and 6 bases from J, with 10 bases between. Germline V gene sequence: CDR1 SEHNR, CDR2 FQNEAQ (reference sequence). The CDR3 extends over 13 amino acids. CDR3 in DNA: TGTGCCAGCAGCTTATTACAGAACGATGGCTACACCTTC. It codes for CASSLLQNDGYTF.

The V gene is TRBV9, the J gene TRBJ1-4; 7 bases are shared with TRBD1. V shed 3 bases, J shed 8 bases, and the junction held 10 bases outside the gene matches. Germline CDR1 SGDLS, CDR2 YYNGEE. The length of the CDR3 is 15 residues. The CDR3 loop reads CASSAETGWNEKLFF. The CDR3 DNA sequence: TGTGCCAGCAGCGCAGAGACAGGGTGGAACGAAAAACTGTTTTTT.

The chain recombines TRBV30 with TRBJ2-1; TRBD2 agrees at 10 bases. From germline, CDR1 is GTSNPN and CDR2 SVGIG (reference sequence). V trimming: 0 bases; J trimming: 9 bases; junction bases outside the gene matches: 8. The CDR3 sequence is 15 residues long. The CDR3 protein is CAWSVGTAGGLEQFF. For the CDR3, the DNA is TGTGCCTGGAGTGTAGGTACAGCGGGAGGGCTTGAGCAGTTCTTC.

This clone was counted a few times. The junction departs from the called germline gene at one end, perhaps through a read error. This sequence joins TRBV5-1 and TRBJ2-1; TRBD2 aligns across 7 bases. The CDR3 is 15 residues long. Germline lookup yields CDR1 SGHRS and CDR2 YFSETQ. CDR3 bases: TGCGCCAGCAACTTGGCCCAGCGGGACTACAATGAGCAGTTCTTC. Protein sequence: CASNLAQRDYNEQFF.

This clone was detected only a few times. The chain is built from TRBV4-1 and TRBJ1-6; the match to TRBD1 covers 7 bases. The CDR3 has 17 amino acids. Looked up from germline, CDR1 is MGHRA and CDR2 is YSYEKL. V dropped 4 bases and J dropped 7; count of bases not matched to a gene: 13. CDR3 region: CASSPKQGGKANSPLHF. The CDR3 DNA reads TGCGCCAGCAGCCCTAAGCAGGGGGGCAAGGCCAATTCACCCCTCCACTTT.

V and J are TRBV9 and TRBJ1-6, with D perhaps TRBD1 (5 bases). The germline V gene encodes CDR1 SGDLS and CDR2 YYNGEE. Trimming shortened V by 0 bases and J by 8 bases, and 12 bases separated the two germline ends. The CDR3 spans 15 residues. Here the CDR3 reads CASSVGQGRDSPLHF. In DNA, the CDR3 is TGTGCCAGCAGCGTAGGCCAGGGTCGTGATTCACCCCTCCACTTT.

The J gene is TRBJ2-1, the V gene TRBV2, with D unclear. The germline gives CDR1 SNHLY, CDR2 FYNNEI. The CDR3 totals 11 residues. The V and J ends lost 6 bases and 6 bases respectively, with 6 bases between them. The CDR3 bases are TGTGCCAGCAGACTGGTCAATGAGCAGTTCTTC. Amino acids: CASRLVNEQFF.

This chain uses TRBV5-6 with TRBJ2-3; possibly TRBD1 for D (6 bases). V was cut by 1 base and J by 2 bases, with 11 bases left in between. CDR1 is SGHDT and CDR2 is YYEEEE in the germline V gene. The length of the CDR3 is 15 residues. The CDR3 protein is CASSLTGIITDTQYF. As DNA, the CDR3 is TGTGCCAGCAGCTTGACAGGGATTATCACAGATACGCAGTATTTT.

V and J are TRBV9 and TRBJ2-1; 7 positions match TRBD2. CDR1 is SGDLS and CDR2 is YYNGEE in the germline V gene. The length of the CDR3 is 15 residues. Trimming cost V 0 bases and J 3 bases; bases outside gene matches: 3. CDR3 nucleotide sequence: TGTGCCAGCAGCGTAGAGGCTAGCGGCTACAATGAGCAGTTCTTC. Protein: CASSVEASGYNEQFF.

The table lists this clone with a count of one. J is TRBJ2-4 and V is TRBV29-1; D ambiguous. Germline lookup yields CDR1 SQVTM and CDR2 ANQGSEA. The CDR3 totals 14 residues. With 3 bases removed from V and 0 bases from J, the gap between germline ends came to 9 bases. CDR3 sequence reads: CSVDLGGAKNIQYF. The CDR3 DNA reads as TGCAGCGTTGACCTCGGTGGAGCCAAAAACATTCAGTACTTC.

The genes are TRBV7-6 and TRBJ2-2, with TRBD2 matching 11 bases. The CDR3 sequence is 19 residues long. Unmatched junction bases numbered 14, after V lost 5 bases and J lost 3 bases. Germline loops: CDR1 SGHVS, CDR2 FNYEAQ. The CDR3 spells CASSPMGLAGGEYTGELFF. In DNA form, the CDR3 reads TGTGCCAGCAGCCCAATGGGGCTAGCGGGAGGAGAGTACACCGGGGAGCTGTTTTTT. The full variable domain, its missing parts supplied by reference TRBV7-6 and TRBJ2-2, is GAGVSQSPRYKVTKRGQDVALRCDPISGHVSLYWYRQALGQGPEFLTYFNYEAQQDKSGLPNDRFSAERPEGSISTLTIQRTEQRDSAMYRCASSPMGLAGGEYTGELFFGEGSRLTVL.